The 11 T cell receptor beta chains presented below share a single source sample, sequenced in a study of cytomegalovirus exposure and HLA in healthy donors. 13 Jbeta primers and 60 Vbeta primers were used for the PCR. The data were produced by immunoSEQ multiplex PCR, yet TCRdb's version contains in-frame clones alone and is incomplete. The sample includes 180,000 or so clones, under 90% seen only once; the top ten take roughly 0.098%. Specimen: PBMCs. These receptors were taken from a boy aged 2 to 10 in good health and CMV-seronegative.

J is TRBJ1-1 and V is TRBV6-1; TRBD1 agrees at 9 bases. Germline CDR1 reads MNHNS; CDR2 reads SASEGT. This CDR3 spans 13 amino acids. Trimming cost V 8 bases and J 0 bases; bases outside gene matches: 1. The CDR3 protein is CASHRGLNTEAFF. Written as DNA, the CDR3 is TGTGCCAGCCACAGGGGGCTGAACACTGAAGCTTTCTTT.

CDR3 nucleotides: TGTGCCAGCAGCCGGGAGGTGCGGGGGGAGATCTCCTACGAGCAGTACTTC. This translates into CASSREVRGEISYEQYF. The chain combines TRBV4-2 with TRBJ2-5; TRBD2 agrees at 8 bases. The better agreement between TRBJ2-7 and the DNA end casts doubt on the J call. The germline CDR1 and CDR2 sequences are LGHNA and YNFKEQ. The CDR3 is made up of 17 amino acids.

The chain has TRBV19 and TRBJ2-1; 8 nucleotides agree with TRBD2. In germline, CDR1 is LNHDA, CDR2 SQIVND (reference sequence). V trimming: 4 bases; J trimming: 1 base; junction bases outside the gene matches: 3. The CDR3 consists of 15 residues. The CDR3 here is CASSRLASSYNEQFF. The CDR3 DNA reads TGTGCCAGTAGTAGACTAGCGAGTTCCTACAATGAGCAGTTCTTC.

The chain is built from TRBV7-2 and TRBJ1-2, with TRBD1 matching 10 bases. The CDR3 length is 15 residues. Germline CDR1 and CDR2: SGHTA and FQGNSA. With 1 base clipped from V and 8 bases from J, the junction kept 7 bases outside the gene matches. CDR3 protein: CASSLVRTGGRGYTF. CDR3 nucleotide sequence: TGTGCCAGCAGCTTAGTCCGGACAGGGGGGCGAGGCTACACCTTC.

This clone appeared a single time. This rearrangement joins TRBV18 to TRBJ1-1; D is possibly TRBD1 (6 bases). The ends were cut back, 1 base at V and 11 bases at J, with 17 bases in the middle. The CDR3 is made up of 14 amino acids. Germline-derived CDR1 and CDR2 are KGHSH and LQKENI. CDR3 in DNA: TGTGCCAGCTCACCACTGGGGGCGGGGGCATTGGCTTTCTTT. Translation: CASSPLGAGALAFF.

This clone was seen a few times. V gene TRBV7-9 combines with J gene TRBJ1-1, with TRBD1 matching 8 bases. The V segment lost 2 bases and the J segment 4 bases; nucleotides outside the gene matches: 3. The CDR3 runs to 14 residues. Germline V lookup: CDR1 SEHNR, CDR2 FQNEAQ (reference sequence). DNA of the CDR3: TGTGCCAGCAGCTTACAACAGGGGGGCACTGAAGCTTTCTTT. Translation gives CASSLQQGGTEAFF. Complete variable domain (other parts from reference TRBV7-9 and TRBJ1-1): DTGVSQNPRHKITKRGQNVTFRCDPISEHNRLYWYRQTLGQGPEFLTYFQNEAQLEKSRLLSDRFSAERPKGSFSTLEIQRTEQGDSAMYLCASSLQQGGTEAFFGQGTRLTVV.

The gene calls are TRBV28 and TRBJ1-1; tentative D call: TRBD1 (6 bases). The V and J ends lost 3 bases and 1 base respectively, with 6 bases between them. Germline V gene lookup returns CDR1 MDHEN and CDR2 SYDVKM. The CDR3 has 13 amino acids. CDR3 loop: CASSLGQNTEAFF. CDR3 bases: TGTGCCAGCAGTTTGGGACAGAACACTGAAGCTTTCTTT.

This clone was recorded a few times. This chain connects TRBV2 to TRBJ2-7, with D tentatively TRBD1 (5 bases). The CDR3 has 12 amino acids. In germline, CDR1 is SNHLY, CDR2 FYNNEI. V lost 5 bases and J 4 bases, leaving 9 bases between the germline ends. The CDR3 DNA follows: TGTGCCAGCAGTTACGACAGTTACGAGCAGTACTTC. It is translated as CASSYDSYEQYF.

The DNA for the CDR3 is TGTGCCAGCAGCTCCACAACAGGGAGCTCCTACAATGAGCAGTTCTTC. This translates into CASSSTTGSSYNEQFF. J is TRBJ2-1 and V is TRBV7-9; a weak D match, TRBD1 (6 bases). With 4 bases removed from V and 0 bases from J, the gap between germline ends came to 13 bases. CDR1 SEHNR and CDR2 FQNEAQ come from the germline V gene (reference sequence). This CDR3 contains 16 residues.

This sequence joins TRBV4-2 and TRBJ2-7, with 7 bases matching TRBD1. Unmatched junction bases numbered 7, after V lost 0 bases and J lost 5 bases. Germline V gene sequence: CDR1 LGHNA, CDR2 YNFKEQ. The CDR3 runs 15 residues. The CDR3 is CASSQEDRATDEQYF. CDR3 in DNA: TGTGCCAGCAGCCAAGAAGACAGGGCGACGGACGAGCAGTACTTC.

On this clone itself: The same CDR3 is also encoded by other DNA sequences in this sample. The chain links TRBV19 to TRBJ1-2; D not resolved. With 3 bases removed from V and 4 bases from J, the gap between germline ends came to 6 bases. This CDR3 contains 12 residues. CDR1 and CDR2 from the germline V gene are LNHDA and SQIVND (reference sequence). CDR3 sequence: CASSIRSYGYTF. CDR3 DNA: TGTGCCAGTAGTATTCGCAGCTATGGCTACACCTTC.